This TCR beta chain stems from a study of neoadjuvant anti-PD-1 for oral cavity cancer. About the study: Patients without progression got a fourth dose around day 43.

Study-wide points: TCR analyses covered only a few patients per response group.

Specified time point: after neoadjuvant nivolumab, at surgical resection. With regard to this clone: Its antigen is as yet unknown.

The table came from immunoSEQ multiplex PCR; TCRdb's copy has only in-frame clones and leaves some out. The sample consists of about 68,000 clones, roughly 81% of them appearing once. There are 15 residues in the CDR3. Per germline, CDR1 SQVTM and CDR2 ANQGSEA. The V gene end was trimmed by 4 bases and the J gene end by 2 bases; junction bases not matched to a gene: 6. Specimen: PBMCs, collected after nivolumab (anti-PD-1) treatment. This sequence originates from a person aged 35-80 years with oral cavity squamous cell carcinoma. This chain links TRBV29-1 with TRBJ2-1; 9 nucleotides line up with TRBD2. The CDR3 DNA reads TGCAGCGTTGGTGTCTTAGCGGGAGCCTACAATGAGCAGTTCTTC. Amino acids: CSVGVLAGAYNEQFF.